This TCR beta chain was identified during a study of blood T cell repertoires in COVID-19. In the original processing: By means of reference gene primer amplification, nucleated cell counts were estimated. This table comes from immunoSEQ multiplex PCR, and its TCRdb copy is limited to in-frame clones, with some not included. V and J calls and clone size are as listed in that table; D and trimming were resolved from the DNA. This sample carries approximately 86,000 clones, around four fifths of them seen once, and the ten largest clones take about 3.4%. Germline CDR1 LGHDT, CDR2 YNNKEL (reference sequence). This CDR3 contains 16 residues. The V end was cut by 3 bases, the J end by 0 bases, with 14 bases between.

The TCR sequence derives from a man in his fifties or sixties with acute or convalescent COVID-19. The source material was peripheral blood. J is TRBJ2-5 and V is TRBV3-1 (or the pseudogene TRBV3-2); D is perhaps TRBD1 (6 bases). CDR3 sequence reads: CASSQPQGKNQETQYF. In DNA form, the CDR3 reads TGTGCCAGCAGCCAGCCCCAGGGGAAAAACCAAGAGACCCAGTACTTC.